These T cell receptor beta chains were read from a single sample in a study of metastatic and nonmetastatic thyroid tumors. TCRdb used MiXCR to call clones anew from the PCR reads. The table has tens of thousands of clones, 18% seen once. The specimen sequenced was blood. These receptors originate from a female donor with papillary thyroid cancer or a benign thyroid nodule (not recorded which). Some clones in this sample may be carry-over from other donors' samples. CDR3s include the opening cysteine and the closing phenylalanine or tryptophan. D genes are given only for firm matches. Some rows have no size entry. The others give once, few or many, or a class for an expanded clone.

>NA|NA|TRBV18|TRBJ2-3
CASSSVTSTDTQYF
TGTGCCAGCTCGTCAGTAACTAGCACAGATACGCAGTATTTT
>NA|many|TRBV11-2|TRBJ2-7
CASSLMADSYEQYF
TGTGCCAGCAGCTTAATGGCTGATTCCTACGAGCAGTACTTC
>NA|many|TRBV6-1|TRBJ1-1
CASGRQTNTEAFF
TGTGCCAGTGGGAGACAGACCAACACTGAAGCTTTCTTT
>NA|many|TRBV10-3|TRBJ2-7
CAISRGVAGNTYEQYF
TGTGCCATCAGTAGGGGCGTAGCAGGGAATACCTACGAGCAGTACTTC
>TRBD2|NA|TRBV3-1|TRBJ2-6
CASSSILAGGSGANVLTF
TGTGCCAGCAGCTCCATACTAGCGGGAGGGTCTGGTGCCAACGTCCTGACTTTC
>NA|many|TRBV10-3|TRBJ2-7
CASRKRRIYEQYF
TGTGCCTCTAGAAAGCGGAGAATTTACGAGCAGTACTTC
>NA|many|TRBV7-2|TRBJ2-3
CASSLAVRSGTSTDTQYF
TGTGCCAGCAGCTTAGCGGTTCGGTCCGGTACTAGCACAGATACGCAGTATTTT
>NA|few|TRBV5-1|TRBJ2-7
CASSPDNYEQYF
TGCGCCAGCAGCCCAGACAACTACGAGCAGTACTTC
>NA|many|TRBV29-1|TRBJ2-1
CSVLLAHSSYNEQFF
TGCAGCGTTCTCTTGGCGCATTCCTCCTACAATGAGCAGTTCTTC
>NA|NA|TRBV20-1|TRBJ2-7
CSARSLESYEQYF
TGCAGTGCTAGGTCCTTAGAGTCCTACGAGCAGTACTTC
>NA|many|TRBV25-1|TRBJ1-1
CASSRSNTEAFF
TGTGCCAGCAGCAGATCGAACACTGAAGCTTTCTTT
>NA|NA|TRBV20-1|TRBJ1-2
CSARDAASANYGYTF
TGCAGTGCTAGAGATGCGGCCAGCGCTAACTATGGCTACACCTTC
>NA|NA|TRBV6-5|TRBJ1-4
CARSPRGGEKLFF
TGTGCCAGAAGCCCACGTGGAGGCGAAAAACTGTTTTTT